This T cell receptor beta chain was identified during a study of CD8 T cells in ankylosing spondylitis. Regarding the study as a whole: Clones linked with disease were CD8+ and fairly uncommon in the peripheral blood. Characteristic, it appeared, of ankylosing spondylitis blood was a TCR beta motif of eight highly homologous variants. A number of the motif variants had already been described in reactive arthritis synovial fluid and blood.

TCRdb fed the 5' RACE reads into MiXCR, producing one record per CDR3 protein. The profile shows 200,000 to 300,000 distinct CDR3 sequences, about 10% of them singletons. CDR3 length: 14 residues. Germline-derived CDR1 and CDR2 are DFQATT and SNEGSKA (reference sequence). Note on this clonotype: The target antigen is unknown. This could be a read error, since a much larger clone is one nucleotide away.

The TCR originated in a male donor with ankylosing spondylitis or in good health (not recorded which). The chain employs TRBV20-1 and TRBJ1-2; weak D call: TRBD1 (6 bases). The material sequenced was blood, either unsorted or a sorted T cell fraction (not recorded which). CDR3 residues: CSASGGGANYDYTF. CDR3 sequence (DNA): TGCAGTGCTAGCGGCGGGGGGGCGAACTATGACTACACCTTC.